Listed below are T cell receptor beta chains from one sample, sequenced in a study of neurological immune-mediated disorders. TCRdb re-called the 5' RACE reads through MiXCR, storing one row per CDR3 protein. This sample carries 45,000 to 55,000 distinct CDR3 sequences, 3.8% of them seen once, and the ten largest clones take over 5.5%. Sequenced material: PBMCs. These receptors were collected from a man in his sixties with multiple sclerosis. CDR3s include the opening cysteine and the closing phenylalanine or tryptophan. D genes are given only for firm matches. Expanded clones are given a class, and other clones once, few, many or no size at all.

D: TRBD2
size: many
J: TRBJ2-3
V: TRBV5-1
DNA: TGCGCCAGCGACCACGCGGGAGGAAGCACAGATACGCAGTATTTT
CDR3: CASDHAGGSTDTQYF

D: TRBD1
size: many
J: TRBJ1-2
V: TRBV20-1
DNA: TGCAGTGCTCGTGGAGGGACAGCCAAGTTGGGCTACACCTTC
CDR3: CSARGGTAKLGYTF

D: -
size: many
J: TRBJ2-7
V: TRBV20-1
DNA: TGCAGTGCTTATCCCGGGACGTCGGGGGCCTACGAGCAGTACTTC
CDR3: CSAYPGTSGAYEQYF

D: -
size: many
J: TRBJ2-3
V: TRBV10-1
DNA: TGCGCCAGCAGAAGCGGGTCATCCACAGATACGCAGTATTTT
CDR3: CASRSGSSTDTQYF

D: -
size: many
J: TRBJ1-2
V: TRBV3-1
DNA: TGTGCCAGCAGCCCGAGCCTCCCCTCCGGAACCTATGGCTACACCTTC
CDR3: CASSPSLPSGTYGYTF

D: -
size: many
J: TRBJ2-1
V: TRBV6-5
DNA: TGTGCCAGCAGTTATTCCGAGATCACCCGCTCCTACAATGAGCAGTTCTTC
CDR3: CASSYSEITRSYNEQFF

D: -
size: many
J: TRBJ1-2
V: TRBV5-1
DNA: TGCGCCAGCAGCTACGACCCGGGGGCGACTTATGGCTACACCTTC
CDR3: CASSYDPGATYGYTF

D: -
size: many
J: TRBJ2-3
V: TRBV20-1
DNA: TGCAGTGCTAGAGATCGTATCGGGGATTACACAGATACGCAGTATTTT
CDR3: CSARDRIGDYTDTQYF

D: -
size: many
J: TRBJ2-1
V: TRBV12-3/TRBV12-4
DNA: TGTGCCAGCACCCAGGGGAGCTCCTACAATGAGCAGTTCTTC
CDR3: CASTQGSSYNEQFF

D: -
size: many
J: TRBJ2-1
V: TRBV20-1
DNA: TGCAGTGCTTACCTCCGGGACCCCCTAGGCGATGAGCAGTTCTTC
CDR3: CSAYLRDPLGDEQFF

D: TRBD2
size: many
J: TRBJ2-7
V: TRBV5-4
DNA: TGTGCCAGCAGCGGGGGGAGCGGGAGGGCCTTCAACGAGCAGTACTTC
CDR3: CASSGGSGRAFNEQYF

D: -
size: -
J: TRBJ2-3
V: TRBV5-1
DNA: TGCGCCAGCAGCGGCGGGGCCACAGATACGCAGTATTTT
CDR3: CASSGGATDTQYF

D: -
size: many
J: TRBJ1-2
V: TRBV20-1
DNA: TGCAGTGCTAGAGATTTCGGCGGGGGCGGAGGCTACACCTTC
CDR3: CSARDFGGGGGYTF

D: -
size: many
J: TRBJ1-1
V: TRBV14
DNA: TGTGCCAGCAGCCAAAGGCTAACTTGGACTGAAGCTTTCTTT
CDR3: CASSQRLTWTEAFF

D: TRBD1
size: many
J: TRBJ1-6
V: TRBV5-1
DNA: TGCGCCAGCAGCTTGGTCGGGTCCGGGACAGGGAGAGGTGAATCACCCCTCCACTTT
CDR3: CASSLVGSGTGRGESPLHF

D: -
size: few
J: TRBJ1-2
V: TRBV28
DNA: TGTGCCAGCCGAGACCTCAATGGCTACACCTTC
CDR3: CASRDLNGYTF

D: -
size: many
J: TRBJ2-3
V: TRBV20-1
DNA: TGCAGTGCTCAGCCTAGCACAGATACGCAGTATTTT
CDR3: CSAQPSTDTQYF

D: TRBD2
size: many
J: TRBJ2-1
V: TRBV5-1
DNA: TGCGCCAGCAGCTTAGGGACTAGATTGGGTGTTATCAATGAGCAGTTCTTC
CDR3: CASSLGTRLGVINEQFF

D: -
size: many
J: TRBJ1-1
V: TRBV5-1
DNA: TGCGCCAGCAGCAATGGACAATTGAACACTGAAGCTTTCTTT
CDR3: CASSNGQLNTEAFF

D: TRBD1
size: many
J: TRBJ2-7
V: TRBV28
DNA: TGTGCCAGCAACCAAGGGGGCGCTTGGTCCTACGAGCAGTACTTC
CDR3: CASNQGGAWSYEQYF

D: -
size: many
J: TRBJ2-5
V: TRBV12-3/TRBV12-4
DNA: TGTGCCAGCAGTGACCCCAACAGGGTAGAGACCCAGTACTTC
CDR3: CASSDPNRVETQYF

D: -
size: many
J: TRBJ1-6
V: TRBV25-1
DNA: TGTGCCAGCAGTAATGTTAATTCACCCCTCCACTTT
CDR3: CASSNVNSPLHF

D: TRBD2
size: many
J: TRBJ2-1
V: TRBV27
DNA: TGTGCCAGCAGTTCCCCTGGGGGGAGGGACAATGAGCAGTTCTTC
CDR3: CASSSPGGRDNEQFF